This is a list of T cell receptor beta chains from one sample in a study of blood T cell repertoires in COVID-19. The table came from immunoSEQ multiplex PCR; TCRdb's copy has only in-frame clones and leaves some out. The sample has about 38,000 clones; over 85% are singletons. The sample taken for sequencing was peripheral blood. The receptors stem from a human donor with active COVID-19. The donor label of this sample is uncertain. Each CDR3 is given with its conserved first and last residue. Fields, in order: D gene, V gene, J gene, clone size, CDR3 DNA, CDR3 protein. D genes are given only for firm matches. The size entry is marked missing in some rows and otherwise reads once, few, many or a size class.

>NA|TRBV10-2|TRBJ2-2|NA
TGCGCCAGCAGCCCGTGGGGGGCCGGGGAGCTGTTTTTT
CASSPWGAGELFF
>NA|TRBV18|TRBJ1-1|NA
TGTGCCAGCTCACCCCTCTCCGGAGACACTGAAGCTTTCTTT
CASSPLSGDTEAFF
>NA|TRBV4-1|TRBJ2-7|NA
TGCGCCAGCAGCCCACAAGCTCCGGGGGAACTGGTGCACGAGCAGTACTTC
CASSPQAPGELVHEQYF
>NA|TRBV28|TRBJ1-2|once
TGTGCCAGCAGTTCCTCTAAGGGCTACACCTTC
CASSSSKGYTF
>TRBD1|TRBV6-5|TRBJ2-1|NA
TGTGCCAGCAGCCCCGGACAGGGAGTGGTCAATGAGCAGTTCTTC
CASSPGQGVVNEQFF
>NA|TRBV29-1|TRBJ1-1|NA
TGCAGCGTTGAAGGAGCGGGGTATCTAGAAGCTTTCTTT
CSVEGAGYLEAFF
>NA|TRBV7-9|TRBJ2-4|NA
TGTGCCAGCAGCACTAGTATCACCAAAAACATTCAGTACTTC
CASSTSITKNIQYF
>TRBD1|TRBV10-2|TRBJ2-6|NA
TGCGCCAGCAAAGAGACAGGGGGCGGCTCCTCATACTCTGGGGCCAACGTCCTGACTTTC
CASKETGGGSSYSGANVLTF
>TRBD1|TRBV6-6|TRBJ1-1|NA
TGTGCCAGCAGCTTTGGACAGGGACGAAACACTGAAGCTTTCTTT
CASSFGQGRNTEAFF
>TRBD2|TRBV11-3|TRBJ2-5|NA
TGTGCCAGCAGCCCCGGACTAGCGGGACAAGAGACCCAGTACTTC
CASSPGLAGQETQYF
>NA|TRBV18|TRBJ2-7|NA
TGTGCCAGCTCACCCTTTCGGCGGGACCGGTACTACGAGCAGTACTTC
CASSPFRRDRYYEQYF
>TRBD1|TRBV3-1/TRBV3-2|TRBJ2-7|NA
TGTGCCAGCAGCCCCCGGGACAGCCGACTCTACGAGCAGTACTTC
CASSPRDSRLYEQYF
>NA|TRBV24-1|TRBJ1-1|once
TGTGCCACCAGTGAGTCTGACAGCTTGAACACTGAAGCTTTCTTT
CATSESDSLNTEAFF
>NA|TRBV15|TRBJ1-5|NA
TGTGCCACCGCCGTGGCGGCTTATAGCAATCAGCCCCAGCATTTT
CATAVAAYSNQPQHF
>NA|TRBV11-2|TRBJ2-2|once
TGTGCCAGCAGCTTAGGGGGCGCCGGGGAGCTGTTTTTT
CASSLGGAGELFF
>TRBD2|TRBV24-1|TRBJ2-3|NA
TGTGCCACCAGTGATTTAAGCGGGAGGGCCGGGGATACGCAGTATTTT
CATSDLSGRAGDTQYF
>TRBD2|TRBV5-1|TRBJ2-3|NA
TGCGCCAGCAGCGAGGGACTAGTAGGAGATACGCAGTATTTT
CASSEGLVGDTQYF
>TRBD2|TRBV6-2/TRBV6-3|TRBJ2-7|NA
TGTGCCAGCAGTTACTCCGGACTAGCGGCCTCCTACGAGCAGTACTTC
CASSYSGLAASYEQYF
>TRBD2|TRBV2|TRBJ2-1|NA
TGTGCCAGCAGTGAAGGGACTAGCGGGGGACAGCAGTTCTTC
CASSEGTSGGQQFF
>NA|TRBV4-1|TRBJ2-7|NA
TGCGCCAGCAGCCAAGGAGTTCCACAGCCCTACGAGCAGTACTTC
CASSQGVPQPYEQYF
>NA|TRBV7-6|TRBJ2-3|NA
TGTGCCAGCAGCTTATTTATAGCAGATACGCAGTATTTT
CASSLFIADTQYF
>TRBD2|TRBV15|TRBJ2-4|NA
TGTGCCACCAGCAGAGATCCAGCGGGACCGCGGGGGATTCAGTACTTC
CATSRDPAGPRGIQYF
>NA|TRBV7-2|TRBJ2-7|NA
TGTGCCAGCAGCTTAGCGCTCGGGGGCTACGAGCAGTACTTC
CASSLALGGYEQYF
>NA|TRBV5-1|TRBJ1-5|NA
TGCGCCAGCAGCCTAGGGGGTGGCAATCAGCCCCAGCATTTT
CASSLGGGNQPQHF
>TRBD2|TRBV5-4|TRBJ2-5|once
TGTGCCAGCAACCTCGGGACTAGCGGTTCCTGGGAGACCCAGTACTTC
CASNLGTSGSWETQYF
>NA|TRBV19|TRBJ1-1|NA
TGTGCCAGTAGTGCAATACAGGGTCCGTTTCGGGCTTTCTTT
CASSAIQGPFRAFF
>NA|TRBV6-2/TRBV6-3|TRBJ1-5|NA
TGTGCCAGCAGTTACGGCAGGGAAAAAGGCTATCAGCCCCAGCATTTT
CASSYGREKGYQPQHF
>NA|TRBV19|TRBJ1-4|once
TGTGCCACCACGGGCTTTAAAGGGCGGGAAACTAATGAAAAACTGTTTTTT
CATTGFKGRETNEKLFF
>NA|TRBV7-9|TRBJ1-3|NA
TGTGCCAGCAGTCGGGACCCGGAGGGTGGAAACACCATATATTTT
CASSRDPEGGNTIYF
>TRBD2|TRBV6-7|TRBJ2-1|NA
TGTGCCAGCAGTTACCTGACGACTAGCGGGGCTTACAATGAGCAGTTCTTC
CASSYLTTSGAYNEQFF
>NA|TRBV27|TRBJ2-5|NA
TGTGCCAGCAGTTTACGGGGGGCTGGGGAGACCCAGTACTTC
CASSLRGAGETQYF
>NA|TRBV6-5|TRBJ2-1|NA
TGTGCCACCGGAGGGGGGGTCAGCGTCTATGAGCAGTTCTTC
CATGGGVSVYEQFF
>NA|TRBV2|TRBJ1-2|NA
TGTGCCAGCAGCAGGGAGGGCTATGGCTACACCTTC
CASSREGYGYTF
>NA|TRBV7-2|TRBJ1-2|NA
TGTGCCAGCAGCTTGGGGTCCAGGGGATCCTATGGCTACACCTTC
CASSLGSRGSYGYTF
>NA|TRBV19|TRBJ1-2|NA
TGTGCCAGTAGTAGTGCGGGGGGGGCCTATGGCTACACCTTC
CASSSAGGAYGYTF
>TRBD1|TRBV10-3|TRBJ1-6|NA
TGTGCCATCAGTGAGACAGGACAGGGGAGGGGGCCCCTCCACTTT
CAISETGQGRGPLHF
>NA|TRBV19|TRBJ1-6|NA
TGTGCCAGTAGTCCCAGGTTGAGCTCCTATAATTCACCCCTCCACTTT
CASSPRLSSYNSPLHF
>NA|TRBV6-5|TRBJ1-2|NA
TGTGCCAGCACTTTGATGGCCCATAAGAACTATGGCTACACCTTC
CASTLMAHKNYGYTF
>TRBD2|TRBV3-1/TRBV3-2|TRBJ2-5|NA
TGTGCCAGCAGCCAAGAACCCCTAGCGGGGAGGGGGGAGACCCAGTACTTC
CASSQEPLAGRGETQYF
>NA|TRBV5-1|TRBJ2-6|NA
TGCGCCAGCAGCTTACGCAGGGGAGCTGGGGCCAACGTCCTGACTTTC
CASSLRRGAGANVLTF
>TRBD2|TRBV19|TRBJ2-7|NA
TGTGCCAGTAGTATTGCGGGAGCCTCCTACGAGCAGTACTTC
CASSIAGASYEQYF